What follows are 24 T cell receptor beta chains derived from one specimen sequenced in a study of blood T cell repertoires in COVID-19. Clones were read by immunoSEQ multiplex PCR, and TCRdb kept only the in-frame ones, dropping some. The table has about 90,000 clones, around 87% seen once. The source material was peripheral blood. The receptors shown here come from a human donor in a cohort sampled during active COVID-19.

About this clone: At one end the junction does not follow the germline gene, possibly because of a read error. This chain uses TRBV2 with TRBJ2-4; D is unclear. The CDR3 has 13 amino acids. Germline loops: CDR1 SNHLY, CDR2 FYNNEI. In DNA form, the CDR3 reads TGTGCCAGCAGTGAAGCGCAACAATCGAGGTATGACTTC. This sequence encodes CASSEAQQSRYDF.

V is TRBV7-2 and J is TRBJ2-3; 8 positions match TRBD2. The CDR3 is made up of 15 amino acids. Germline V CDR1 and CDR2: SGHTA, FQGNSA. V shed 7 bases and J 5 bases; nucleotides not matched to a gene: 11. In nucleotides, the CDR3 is TGTGCCAGCACCCCCGGGGGGGGGCTTGAAGATACGCAGTATTTT. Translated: CASTPGGGLEDTQYF.

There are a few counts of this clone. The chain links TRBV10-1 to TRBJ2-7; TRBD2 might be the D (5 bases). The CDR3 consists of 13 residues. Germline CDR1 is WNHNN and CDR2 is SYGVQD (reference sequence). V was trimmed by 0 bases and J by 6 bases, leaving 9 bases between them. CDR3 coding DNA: TGCGCCAGCAGTGAGTCTGGAGGAATCGAGCAGTACTTC. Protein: CASSESGGIEQYF.

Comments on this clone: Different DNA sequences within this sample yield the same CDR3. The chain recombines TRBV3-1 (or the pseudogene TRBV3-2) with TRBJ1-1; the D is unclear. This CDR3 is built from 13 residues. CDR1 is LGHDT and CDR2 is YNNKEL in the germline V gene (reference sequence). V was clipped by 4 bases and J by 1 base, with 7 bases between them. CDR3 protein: CASSPRRNTEAFF. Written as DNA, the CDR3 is TGTGCCAGCAGCCCCCGGAGGAACACTGAAGCTTTCTTT.

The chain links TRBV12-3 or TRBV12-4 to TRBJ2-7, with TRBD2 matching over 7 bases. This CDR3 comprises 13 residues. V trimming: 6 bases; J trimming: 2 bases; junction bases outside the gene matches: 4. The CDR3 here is CASRRRGAYEQYF. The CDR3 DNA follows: TGTGCCAGCAGACGCCGGGGGGCCTACGAGCAGTACTTC.

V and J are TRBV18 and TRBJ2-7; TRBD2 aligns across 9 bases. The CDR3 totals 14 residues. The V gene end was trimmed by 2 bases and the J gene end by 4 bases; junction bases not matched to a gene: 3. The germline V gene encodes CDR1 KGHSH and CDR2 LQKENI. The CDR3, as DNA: TGTGCCAGCTCACCAGGGACTAGCAGTTACGAGCAGTACTTC. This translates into CASSPGTSSYEQYF.

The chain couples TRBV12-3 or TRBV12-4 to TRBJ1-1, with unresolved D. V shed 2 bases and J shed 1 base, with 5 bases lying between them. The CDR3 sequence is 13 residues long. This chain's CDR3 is CASSLLQNTEAFF. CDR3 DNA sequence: TGTGCCAGCAGTTTATTACAGAACACTGAAGCTTTCTTT.

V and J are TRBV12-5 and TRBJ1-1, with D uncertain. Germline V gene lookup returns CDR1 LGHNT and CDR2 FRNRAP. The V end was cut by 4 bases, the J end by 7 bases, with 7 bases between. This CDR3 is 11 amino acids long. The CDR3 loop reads CASGYGLEAFF. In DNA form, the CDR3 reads TGTGCTAGTGGTTATGGACTTGAAGCTTTCTTT.

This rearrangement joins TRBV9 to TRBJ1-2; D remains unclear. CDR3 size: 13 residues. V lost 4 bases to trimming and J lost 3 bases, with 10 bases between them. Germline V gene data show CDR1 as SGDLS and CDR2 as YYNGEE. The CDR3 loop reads CASSRGFDYGYTF. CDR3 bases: TGTGCCAGCAGCAGAGGGTTCGACTATGGCTACACCTTC.

The chain's CDR3 is CASSIVAGLGSPLHF. The DNA of the CDR3 is TGTGCCAGTAGTATAGTGGCAGGGTTAGGTTCACCCCTCCACTTT. The genes are TRBV19 and TRBJ1-6, with TRBD1 as a possible D gene (5 bases). The CDR3 covers 15 residues. The V gene's germline CDR1 is LNHDA and CDR2 SQIVND (reference sequence). The germline V and J ends were trimmed by 1 base and 9 bases, with 13 bases remaining between them.

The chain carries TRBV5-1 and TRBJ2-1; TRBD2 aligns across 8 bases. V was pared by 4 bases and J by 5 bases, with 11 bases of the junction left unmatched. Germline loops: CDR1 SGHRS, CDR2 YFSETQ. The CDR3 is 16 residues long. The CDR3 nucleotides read TGCGCCAGCAGCACCACACTAGCGGCGAATCACAATGAGCAGTTCTTC. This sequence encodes CASSTTLAANHNEQFF.

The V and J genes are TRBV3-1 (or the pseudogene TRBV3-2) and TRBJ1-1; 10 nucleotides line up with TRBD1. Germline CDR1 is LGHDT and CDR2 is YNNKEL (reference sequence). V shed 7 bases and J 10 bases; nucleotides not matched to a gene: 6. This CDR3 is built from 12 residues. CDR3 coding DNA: TGTGCCAGCACCCAGACAGGGGGCAGAGCTTTCTTT. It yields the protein CASTQTGGRAFF.

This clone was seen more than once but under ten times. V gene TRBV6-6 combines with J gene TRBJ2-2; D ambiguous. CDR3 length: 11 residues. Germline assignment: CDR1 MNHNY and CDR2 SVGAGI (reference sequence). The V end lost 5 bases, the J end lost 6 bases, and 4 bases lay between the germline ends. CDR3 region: CASSPSGELFF. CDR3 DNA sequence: TGTGCCAGCAGTCCCTCCGGGGAGCTGTTTTTT.

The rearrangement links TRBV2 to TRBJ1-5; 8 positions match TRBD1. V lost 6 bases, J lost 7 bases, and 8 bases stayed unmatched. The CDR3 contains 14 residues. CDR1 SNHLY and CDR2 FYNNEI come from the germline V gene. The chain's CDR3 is CASRKDRAAQPQHF. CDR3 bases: TGTGCCAGCAGGAAGGACAGGGCGGCCCAGCCCCAGCATTTT.

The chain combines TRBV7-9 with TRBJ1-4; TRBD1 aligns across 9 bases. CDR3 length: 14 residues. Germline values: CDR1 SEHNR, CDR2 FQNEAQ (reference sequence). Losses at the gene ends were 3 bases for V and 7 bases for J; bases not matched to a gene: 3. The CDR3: CASSFGTGFEKLFF. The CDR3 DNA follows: TGTGCCAGCAGCTTCGGGACAGGGTTTGAAAAACTGTTTTTT. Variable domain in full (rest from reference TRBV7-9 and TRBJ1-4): DTGVSQNPRHKITKRGQNVTFRCDPISEHNRLYWYRQTLGQGPEFLTYFQNEAQLEKSRLLSDRFSAERPKGSFSTLEIQRTEQGDSAMYLCASSFGTGFEKLFFGSGTQLSVL.

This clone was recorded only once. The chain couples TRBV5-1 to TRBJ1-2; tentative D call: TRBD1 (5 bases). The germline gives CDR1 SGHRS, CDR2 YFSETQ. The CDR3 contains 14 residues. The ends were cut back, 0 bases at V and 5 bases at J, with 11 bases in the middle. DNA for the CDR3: TGCGCCAGCAGCTTGGCAGGGCAGGAGTATGGCTACACCTTC. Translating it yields CASSLAGQEYGYTF.

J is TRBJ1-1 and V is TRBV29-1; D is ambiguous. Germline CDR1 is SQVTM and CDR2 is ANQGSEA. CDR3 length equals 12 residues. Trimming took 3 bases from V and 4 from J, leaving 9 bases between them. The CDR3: CSVEFEGTEAFF. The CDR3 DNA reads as TGCAGCGTTGAGTTCGAGGGCACTGAAGCTTTCTTT.

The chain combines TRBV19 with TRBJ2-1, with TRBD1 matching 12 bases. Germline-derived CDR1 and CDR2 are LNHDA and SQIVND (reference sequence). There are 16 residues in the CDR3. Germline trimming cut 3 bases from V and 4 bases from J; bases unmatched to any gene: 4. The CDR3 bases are TGTGCCAGTAGTATGGTGGGACAGGGGGCTTACAATGAGCAGTTCTTC. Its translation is CASSMVGQGAYNEQFF.

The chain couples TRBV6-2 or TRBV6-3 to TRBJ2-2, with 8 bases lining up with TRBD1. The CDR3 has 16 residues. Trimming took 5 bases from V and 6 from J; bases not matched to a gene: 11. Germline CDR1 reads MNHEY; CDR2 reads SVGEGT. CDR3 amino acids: CASSTEQGGLAGELFF. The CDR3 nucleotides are TGTGCCAGCAGTACGGAACAGGGGGGTCTGGCCGGGGAGCTGTTTTTT.

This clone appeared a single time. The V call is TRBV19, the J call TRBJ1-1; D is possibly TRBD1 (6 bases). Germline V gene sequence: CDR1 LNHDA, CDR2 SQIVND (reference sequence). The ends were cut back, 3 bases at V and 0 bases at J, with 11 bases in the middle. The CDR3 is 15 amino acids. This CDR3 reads CASSIEDRLNTEAFF. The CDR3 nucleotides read TGTGCCAGTAGTATTGAGGACAGACTGAACACTGAAGCTTTCTTT.

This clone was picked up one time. The CDR3 reads CASSAPGGGTEAFF. CDR3 sequence (DNA): TGTGCCAGCAGCGCCCCAGGGGGAGGTACTGAAGCTTTCTTT. The chain couples TRBV9 to TRBJ1-1; 7 bases are shared with TRBD1. The CDR3 extends over 14 amino acids. V trimming: 3 bases; J trimming: 5 bases; junction bases outside the gene matches: 7. Germline V gene sequence: CDR1 SGDLS, CDR2 YYNGEE.

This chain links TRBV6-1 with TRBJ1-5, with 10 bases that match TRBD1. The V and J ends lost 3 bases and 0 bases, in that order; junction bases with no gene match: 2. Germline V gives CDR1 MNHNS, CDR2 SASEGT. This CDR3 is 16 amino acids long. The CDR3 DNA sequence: TGTGCCAGCAGTGAGGGACAGGGGCTTAGCAATCAGCCCCAGCATTTT. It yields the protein CASSEGQGLSNQPQHF.

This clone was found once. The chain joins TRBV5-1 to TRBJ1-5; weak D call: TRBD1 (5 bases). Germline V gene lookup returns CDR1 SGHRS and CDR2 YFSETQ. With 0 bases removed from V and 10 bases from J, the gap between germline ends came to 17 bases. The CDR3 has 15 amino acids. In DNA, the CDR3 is TGCGCCAGCAGCTTGGGACCCGGGGGGAACTCACCCCAGCATTTT. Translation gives CASSLGPGGNSPQHF.

CDR3 region: CASSFGLAGVTSTGELFF. CDR3 DNA sequence: TGTGCCAGCAGCTTCGGACTAGCGGGGGTCACCTCTACCGGGGAGCTGTTTTTT. The chain uses TRBV7-3 and TRBJ2-2, with TRBD2 identical over 13 bases. The CDR3 covers 18 residues. After removal of 3 bases from V and 5 bases from J, the junction contained 9 bases not matched to a gene. The germline V gene has CDR1 SGHTA and CDR2 FQGTGA.